Listed here are 2 T cell receptor beta chains from one sample, sequenced in a study of cytomegalovirus exposure and HLA in healthy donors. The PCR used 60 Vbeta and 13 Jbeta primers. The data were produced by immunoSEQ multiplex PCR, yet TCRdb's version contains in-frame clones alone and is incomplete. The sample yields 100,000 or so clones, approximately 80% seen once. The specimen sequenced was PBMCs. All receptors come from a woman between 18 and 29 years old in good health and CMV-seronegative.

The rearrangement joins TRBV28 to TRBJ1-2; D is unclear. Germline V gene sequence: CDR1 MDHEN, CDR2 SYDVKM. CDR3 length equals 11 residues. Trimming removed 6 bases at V and 2 bases at J, with 4 bases between. In DNA, the CDR3 is TGTGCCAGCAGGGAGAACTATGGCTACACCTTC. Its translation: CASRENYGYTF.

This sequence joins TRBV11-2 and TRBJ1-1; D unclear. The CDR3 contains 14 residues. Germline V gives CDR1 SGHAT, CDR2 FQNNGV. V shed 4 bases and J shed 0 bases, with 9 bases lying between them. The CDR3 reads CASSSSLLNTEAFF. The CDR3 DNA is TGTGCCAGCAGCTCTAGCCTTCTGAACACTGAAGCTTTCTTT.